The rows below give T cell receptor beta chains drawn from one sample of a study of blood T cell repertoires in COVID-19. The repertoire was sequenced with immunoSEQ multiplex PCR; TCRdb's copy has only in-frame clones and lacks some. The sample has about 76,000 clones, 86% seen once; the top ten hold roughly a sixth. Input material: peripheral blood. These receptors were collected from a human donor in a cohort sampled during active COVID-19. The CDR3 runs from the conserved cysteine through the conserved F or W. D genes are given only for firm matches. Clone size, where shown, is once, few, many, or a class for clones that have expanded.

cdr3_nt: TGTGCCAGCTCACCAGAGCGAGGAGAGACCCAGTACTTC
cdr3_aa: CASSPERGETQYF
clone_size: -
v_call: TRBV18
d_call: -
j_call: TRBJ2-5

cdr3_nt: TGTGCCAGCAGCCAGATCGTTGGCGGGACAGTCGCCAATGAGCAGTTCTTC
cdr3_aa: CASSQIVGGTVANEQFF
clone_size: once
v_call: TRBV14
d_call: -
j_call: TRBJ2-1

cdr3_nt: TGTGCCAGCAGCCAAGACAGGGTAACCTGGGAGACCCAGTACTTC
cdr3_aa: CASSQDRVTWETQYF
clone_size: -
v_call: TRBV4-2
d_call: -
j_call: TRBJ2-5

cdr3_nt: TGCGCCAGCAGTGAGCCTCTGGGGGGACTGAGCAATCAGCCCCAGCATTTT
cdr3_aa: CASSEPLGGLSNQPQHF
clone_size: -
v_call: TRBV10-2
d_call: -
j_call: TRBJ1-5

cdr3_nt: TGTGCCAGCAGCTTGGGGATACAGGTGTCTTCAGAGACCCAGTACTTC
cdr3_aa: CASSLGIQVSSETQYF
clone_size: -
v_call: TRBV7-9
d_call: -
j_call: TRBJ2-5

cdr3_nt: TGTGCCAGCAGTCCGTTAGACAGTCCCGGTGGCTACACCTTC
cdr3_aa: CASSPLDSPGGYTF
clone_size: once
v_call: TRBV27
d_call: -
j_call: TRBJ1-2

cdr3_nt: TGTGCCACCCGGCGGGGGGCGAGTGATCCCCCTGAAGCTTTCTTT
cdr3_aa: CATRRGASDPPEAFF
clone_size: -
v_call: TRBV19
d_call: -
j_call: TRBJ1-1

cdr3_nt: TGTGCCAGTAGTTCTCCGGCAGGGGGCGGGTACGAGCAGTACTTC
cdr3_aa: CASSSPAGGGYEQYF
clone_size: -
v_call: TRBV19
d_call: TRBD1
j_call: TRBJ2-7

cdr3_nt: TGTGCCAGCTCACCACGGCAGGGTAGCACAGATACGCAGTATTTT
cdr3_aa: CASSPRQGSTDTQYF
clone_size: few
v_call: TRBV18
d_call: -
j_call: TRBJ2-3

cdr3_nt: TGCAGCGTGGACAGGGGGCGCCGGGAGACCCAGTACTTC
cdr3_aa: CSVDRGRRETQYF
clone_size: -
v_call: TRBV29-1
d_call: TRBD1
j_call: TRBJ2-5

cdr3_nt: TGCAGTGCTAGTAAGCAGGCAATTAGCAATCAGCCCCAGCATTTT
cdr3_aa: CSASKQAISNQPQHF
clone_size: once
v_call: TRBV20-1
d_call: -
j_call: TRBJ1-5

cdr3_nt: TGTGCCAGCAGTCCTGACAGGGTTGGGGCTTTCTTT
cdr3_aa: CASSPDRVGAFF
clone_size: -
v_call: TRBV7-6
d_call: TRBD1
j_call: TRBJ1-1

cdr3_nt: TGTGCCAGCAGCGGGCTCTACGAGCAGTACTTC
cdr3_aa: CASSGLYEQYF
clone_size: few
v_call: TRBV7-2
d_call: -
j_call: TRBJ2-7

cdr3_nt: TGCGCCAGCAGCCAAGATTGGGGCAGGGGGGTCACAGATACGCAGTATTTT
cdr3_aa: CASSQDWGRGVTDTQYF
clone_size: -
v_call: TRBV4-3
d_call: -
j_call: TRBJ2-3

cdr3_nt: TGTGCCAGCAGCTCCGGAGGTCACGGGGAGCTGTTTTTT
cdr3_aa: CASSSGGHGELFF
clone_size: few
v_call: TRBV7-3
d_call: -
j_call: TRBJ2-2

cdr3_nt: TGCGCCAGCAGCTCACAGGGGTCGTTGAATGAAAAACTGTTTTTT
cdr3_aa: CASSSQGSLNEKLFF
clone_size: -
v_call: TRBV5-1
d_call: TRBD1
j_call: TRBJ1-4

cdr3_nt: TGTGCCAGCAGCTTAGCAAGGGCGGCGGGGTATACTGAAGCTTTCTTT
cdr3_aa: CASSLARAAGYTEAFF
clone_size: -
v_call: TRBV7-8
d_call: -
j_call: TRBJ1-1

cdr3_nt: TGTGCCAGCAGCCCTACAGGGGGCAACGAGCAGTACTTC
cdr3_aa: CASSPTGGNEQYF
clone_size: -
v_call: TRBV11-2
d_call: TRBD1
j_call: TRBJ2-7

cdr3_nt: TGTGCCAGCAGCTTACGTGACAGGGCCAAAAACATTCAGTACTTC
cdr3_aa: CASSLRDRAKNIQYF
clone_size: -
v_call: TRBV7-9
d_call: -
j_call: TRBJ2-4

cdr3_nt: TGTGCCAGCAGCCCGTACAGGGCGCACTACAATGAGCAGTTCTTC
cdr3_aa: CASSPYRAHYNEQFF
clone_size: -
v_call: TRBV7-3
d_call: -
j_call: TRBJ2-1

cdr3_nt: TGTGCCAGCTCCCCGGCGGTAACAGGGGGCAATTCACCCCTCCACTTT
cdr3_aa: CASSPAVTGGNSPLHF
clone_size: -
v_call: TRBV18
d_call: TRBD1
j_call: TRBJ1-6

cdr3_nt: TGTGCCAGCAGCCAAGAAGGTACTAGCGGATCCTACGAGCAGTACTTC
cdr3_aa: CASSQEGTSGSYEQYF
clone_size: -
v_call: TRBV3-1/TRBV3-2
d_call: TRBD2
j_call: TRBJ2-7

cdr3_nt: TGTGCCAGCAGCCAAGATGTTCCGGGACTAGCGGGGGTTACGAGCACAGATACGCAGTATTTT
cdr3_aa: CASSQDVPGLAGVTSTDTQYF
clone_size: -
v_call: TRBV3-1/TRBV3-2
d_call: TRBD2
j_call: TRBJ2-3

cdr3_nt: TGTGCCAGCAGCCCCGGAGGGACCAACACTGAAGCTTTCTTT
cdr3_aa: CASSPGGTNTEAFF
clone_size: -
v_call: TRBV9
d_call: -
j_call: TRBJ1-1

cdr3_nt: TGTGCCAGCAGCTCCAACCGGGCAGGGTTGGGGGAGACCCAGTACTTC
cdr3_aa: CASSSNRAGLGETQYF
clone_size: few
v_call: TRBV7-6
d_call: -
j_call: TRBJ2-5

cdr3_nt: TGTGCCAGCAGCTTAGAGAGGGAGACCCAGTACTTC
cdr3_aa: CASSLERETQYF
clone_size: once
v_call: TRBV7-2
d_call: -
j_call: TRBJ2-5

cdr3_nt: TGTGCCAGCAGAGAGTCCGTCCGGGAGGACACTGAAGCTTTCTTT
cdr3_aa: CASRESVREDTEAFF
clone_size: -
v_call: TRBV13
d_call: -
j_call: TRBJ1-1

cdr3_nt: TGTGCCAGCTCACGAGGACAGGAGGAGACCCAGTACTTC
cdr3_aa: CASSRGQEETQYF
clone_size: -
v_call: TRBV18
d_call: TRBD1
j_call: TRBJ2-5

cdr3_nt: TGTGCCAGCAGCTTAGACAGCTTACGCCTTGATTCACCCCTCCACTTT
cdr3_aa: CASSLDSLRLDSPLHF
clone_size: -
v_call: TRBV7-2
d_call: -
j_call: TRBJ1-6

cdr3_nt: TGTGCCAGCAGTGGGACTAGCGGGAGTCTATTCCAAGAGACCCAGTACTTC
cdr3_aa: CASSGTSGSLFQETQYF
clone_size: -
v_call: TRBV6-1
d_call: TRBD2
j_call: TRBJ2-5

cdr3_nt: TGTGCCAGTAGTCCCCCCGGACAGCGCTCTGGTGGCTACACCTTC
cdr3_aa: CASSPPGQRSGGYTF
clone_size: -
v_call: TRBV19
d_call: -
j_call: TRBJ1-2

cdr3_nt: TGCGCCAGCAGCTTGGCAGGGCATAGGGACACTGAAGCTTTCTTT
cdr3_aa: CASSLAGHRDTEAFF
clone_size: -
v_call: TRBV5-1
d_call: -
j_call: TRBJ1-1

cdr3_nt: TGTGCCAGCAGCCTTACATCTAAGGGACTAGCGGGAACGTACTTC
cdr3_aa: CASSLTSKGLAGTYF
clone_size: -
v_call: TRBV7-9
d_call: TRBD2
j_call: TRBJ2-7

cdr3_nt: TGTGCCAGCAGCTTAGAGGGAGGGACAGGCCGACAAGAGACCCAGTACTTC
cdr3_aa: CASSLEGGTGRQETQYF
clone_size: -
v_call: TRBV11-3
d_call: -
j_call: TRBJ2-5

cdr3_nt: TGTGCCAGCAGCTTAACCCAGGACAGGCCCCTACCACTTTACGAGCAGTACTTC
cdr3_aa: CASSLTQDRPLPLYEQYF
clone_size: -
v_call: TRBV11-3
d_call: TRBD1
j_call: TRBJ2-7

cdr3_nt: TGTGCCAGCAGCCCCCGGGGGGGTTGGAATCAGCCCCAGCATTTT
cdr3_aa: CASSPRGGWNQPQHF
clone_size: -
v_call: TRBV27
d_call: -
j_call: TRBJ1-5

cdr3_nt: TGTGCCAGTAGCGGGGGACTAGCGGGAATTAGAGATACGCAGTATTTT
cdr3_aa: CASSGGLAGIRDTQYF
clone_size: -
v_call: TRBV19
d_call: TRBD2
j_call: TRBJ2-3

cdr3_nt: TGTGCCAGCAGCCCCCGACAGGGTCATCCCATCGGGGAGCTGTTTTTT
cdr3_aa: CASSPRQGHPIGELFF
clone_size: -
v_call: TRBV9
d_call: TRBD1
j_call: TRBJ2-2

cdr3_nt: TGTGCCACCAGCAGATTGTCAGGGGAGGGTACTGAAGCTTTCTTT
cdr3_aa: CATSRLSGEGTEAFF
clone_size: -
v_call: TRBV15
d_call: -
j_call: TRBJ1-1

cdr3_nt: TGTGCCAGTAGTACTAGACAGGGGCCGAGCACAGATACGCAGTATTTT
cdr3_aa: CASSTRQGPSTDTQYF
clone_size: -
v_call: TRBV19
d_call: TRBD1
j_call: TRBJ2-3

cdr3_nt: TGTGCCAGCAGCTCGAAAGGACGGGGAAATGAAAAACTGTTTTTT
cdr3_aa: CASSSKGRGNEKLFF
clone_size: -
v_call: TRBV7-9
d_call: -
j_call: TRBJ1-4

cdr3_nt: TGTGCCAGCAGTTGGGACAGGGATACAGATACGCAGTATTTT
cdr3_aa: CASSWDRDTDTQYF
clone_size: -
v_call: TRBV6-5
d_call: TRBD1
j_call: TRBJ2-3

cdr3_nt: TGTGCCACCAGCAGAGGGACAGGGTTCGGCACTGAAGCTTTCTTT
cdr3_aa: CATSRGTGFGTEAFF
clone_size: -
v_call: TRBV15
d_call: TRBD1
j_call: TRBJ1-1